The clone carrying this T cell receptor (beta chain) has ten or more counts. This sample is drawn from a study of T cell repertoires in cytomegalovirus infection. Across the whole study: In public TCR beta signatures, there were indications of both CMV infection and matching HLA type.

A single record per CDR3 protein comes from TCRdb applying MiXCR to the reads. The data show approximately 550,000 distinct CDR3 sequences, approximately 15% seen once. The germline CDR1 and CDR2 sequences are DFQATT and SNEGSKA (reference sequence). The CDR3 length is 16 residues. The V end was cut by 3 bases, the J end by 2 bases, with 20 bases between. Material: CD8+ T cells from PBMCs. The source is a human donor in good health (CMV status not recorded). Some clones in this sample may be carry-over from other donors' samples. The V gene is TRBV20-1, the J gene TRBJ2-7; possible D gene TRBD1, 5 bases. The CDR3 bases are TGCAGTGCTAGCAGGACCCGACAGAGAACAACCTACGAGCAGTACTTC. Translated: CSASRTRQRTTYEQYF.